Listed below are T cell receptor beta chains from one sample, sequenced in a study of OX40 agonist ivuxolimab in advanced cancers. Measured with immunoSEQ multiplex PCR; TCRdb has only the in-frame clones, and not every one. The data contain 45,000 to 50,000 clones, around nine tenths of them singletons. Sequencing was performed on CD4+ or CD8+ T cells sorted from blood, taken in a trial of the OX40 agonist ivuxolimab. The receptors shown here come from an adult with an advanced solid tumor such as melanoma, head and neck, liver or kidney cancer. CDR3s include the opening cysteine and the closing phenylalanine or tryptophan. A D gene is named only where the DNA matches it firmly. Where a row states a size, it is once, few, many or the class of an expanded clone; other rows omit it.

size	V	D	J	CDR3	DNA
-	TRBV6-5	-	TRBJ2-5	CASSAGQATGETQYF	TGTGCCAGCAGTGCGGGACAAGCAACCGGAGAGACCCAGTACTTC
-	TRBV6-1	-	TRBJ1-2	CASSEQSPYGYTF	TGTGCCAGCAGTGAACAGTCGCCCTATGGCTACACCTTC
-	TRBV7-3	-	TRBJ2-1	CASSLYGGLTRNEQFF	TGTGCCAGCAGCTTATACGGTGGACTGACCCGTAATGAGCAGTTCTTC
-	TRBV19	TRBD1	TRBJ1-5	CASSGTASGINQPQHF	TGTGCCAGTAGTGGGACAGCCTCGGGGATCAATCAGCCCCAGCATTTT
-	TRBV19	-	TRBJ1-3	CASSIGRDPEGTIYF	TGTGCCAGTAGTATCGGCAGGGACCCGGAGGGCACCATATATTTT
-	TRBV18	-	TRBJ2-7	CASSPQDLYYEQYF	TGTGCCAGCTCACCACAGGACTTATATTACGAGCAGTACTTC
-	TRBV2	TRBD1	TRBJ2-7	CASSGQGAGEQYF	TGTGCCAGCAGTGGACAGGGGGCTGGAGAGCAGTACTTC
-	TRBV9	TRBD1	TRBJ2-7	CASSAYGTGHGEQYF	TGTGCCAGCAGCGCCTACGGGACAGGGCATGGCGAGCAGTACTTC
-	TRBV28	TRBD1	TRBJ1-4	CASSRGQGREKLFF	TGTGCCAGCAGCCGCGGACAGGGACGTGAAAAACTGTTTTTT
-	TRBV29-1	-	TRBJ1-2	CSAIPLGKQGYGYTF	TGCAGCGCCATTCCTTTAGGGAAGCAGGGCTATGGCTACACCTTC
once	TRBV7-2	-	TRBJ2-3	CASSLAYGDGTQYF	TGTGCCAGCAGCTTAGCGTACGGGGACGGTACGCAGTATTTT
once	TRBV5-6	-	TRBJ1-6	CASSLDGGYNSPLHF	TGTGCCAGCAGCTTGGACGGGGGTTATAATTCACCCCTCCACTTT
-	TRBV19	-	TRBJ2-2	CASSVQANTGELFF	TGTGCCAGTAGTGTACAGGCGAACACCGGGGAGCTGTTTTTT
-	TRBV6-6	TRBD2	TRBJ2-3	CASSPGLAGADTQYF	TGTGCCAGCAGTCCTGGACTAGCGGGAGCAGATACGCAGTATTTT
-	TRBV27	TRBD1	TRBJ2-5	CASSPGDRIETQYF	TGTGCCAGCAGCCCAGGGGACAGGATAGAGACCCAGTACTTC
-	TRBV27	TRBD2	TRBJ2-7	CASRGGTYSYEQYF	TGTGCCAGCAGGGGGGGGACTTACTCCTACGAGCAGTACTTC
-	TRBV14	-	TRBJ2-7	CASSQLSTYEQYF	TGTGCCAGCAGCCAATTGTCCACCTACGAGCAGTACTTC
-	TRBV6-5	TRBD1	TRBJ1-1	CASTKDRTNTEAFF	TGTGCCAGCACCAAGGACAGGACCAACACTGAAGCTTTCTTT
once	TRBV12-5	-	TRBJ1-4	CASGTLPRGDEKLFF	TGTGCTAGTGGTACCTTGCCGAGGGGAGATGAAAAACTGTTTTTT
-	TRBV5-4	-	TRBJ1-1	CASSSGTIAEAFF	TGTGCCAGCAGCTCTGGGACAATCGCTGAAGCTTTCTTT
-	TRBV18	TRBD1	TRBJ2-3	CASSRDIPGGDTQYF	TGTGCCAGCTCACGGGACATCCCAGGGGGAGATACGCAGTATTTT
-	TRBV13	-	TRBJ1-2	CASSLKGSSGYTF	TGTGCCAGCAGCTTAAAGGGATCGAGCGGCTACACCTTC
-	TRBV7-2	-	TRBJ2-5	CASSRDTWSAQYF	TGTGCCAGCAGCCGGGACACCTGGAGCGCCCAGTACTTC
-	TRBV27	TRBD2	TRBJ2-7	CASSLAGGPREQYF	TGTGCCAGCAGTTTAGCGGGAGGGCCGCGGGAGCAGTACTTC
-	TRBV10-3	-	TRBJ2-1	CATVADKVFDEQFF	TGTGCCACCGTAGCGGATAAAGTCTTCGATGAGCAGTTCTTC
-	TRBV20-1	-	TRBJ2-7	CSASWEDEQYF	TGCAGTGCTAGTTGGGAGGACGAGCAGTACTTC
-	TRBV7-8	-	TRBJ2-1	CASSLRAVRGEFF	TGTGCCAGCAGCTTAAGGGCCGTGAGGGGCGAGTTCTTC
-	TRBV28	-	TRBJ1-1	CASSFVGGNTEAFF	TGTGCCAGCAGTTTTGTGGGAGGGAACACTGAAGCTTTCTTT
-	TRBV21-1	-	TRBJ2-1	CASAGTSGPRKQFF	TGTGCCAGCGCCGGGACTAGCGGACCTCGTAAGCAGTTCTTC
-	TRBV9	-	TRBJ2-3	CASSVAAYRDTQYF	TGTGCCAGCAGCGTAGCGGCCTACAGAGATACGCAGTATTTT
-	TRBV21-1	-	TRBJ2-7	CASSKRRLALSYEQYF	TGTGCCAGCAGCAAAAGAAGGCTAGCGCTATCCTACGAGCAGTACTTC
-	TRBV12-5	-	TRBJ2-6	CASGLGGGANVLTF	TGTGCTAGTGGTTTGGGGGGTGGGGCCAACGTCCTGACTTTC
-	TRBV27	TRBD1	TRBJ1-5	CASSLGQGSVPQHF	TGTGCCAGCAGTCTAGGACAGGGTAGTGTACCCCAGCATTTT
once	TRBV4-2	TRBD2	TRBJ2-5	CASSHSIAGEAETQYF	TGTGCCAGCAGCCACAGTATAGCGGGAGAAGCAGAGACCCAGTACTTC
-	TRBV4-1	-	TRBJ1-2	CASSQWGRAEGYTF	TGCGCCAGCAGCCAATGGGGCAGGGCGGAAGGCTACACCTTC
-	TRBV10-3	-	TRBJ2-1	CARMELVYNEQFF	TGTGCCCGAATGGAACTGGTTTACAATGAGCAGTTCTTC
-	TRBV19	-	TRBJ1-3	CASSMGHRSGNTIYF	TGTGCCAGTAGTATGGGACATCGCTCTGGAAACACCATATATTTT
-	TRBV30	-	TRBJ1-2	CALKPSGGLSTF	TGTGCCCTCAAACCCTCCGGCGGCCTCTCCACCTTC
-	TRBV28	-	TRBJ1-3	CASSLHSGNTIYF	TGTGCCAGCAGTTTACACTCTGGAAACACCATATATTTT
-	TRBV5-1	TRBD2	TRBJ2-1	CASSLRLAGVNDEQFF	TGCGCCAGCAGCTTGAGGCTAGCGGGAGTAAACGATGAGCAGTTCTTC
-	TRBV19	-	TRBJ2-7	CASTGEDEQYF	TGTGCCAGTACAGGGGAGGACGAGCAGTACTTC
-	TRBV9	-	TRBJ1-3	CASSVATGESGNTIYF	TGTGCCAGCAGCGTAGCTACGGGAGAGTCTGGAAACACCATATATTTT
-	TRBV2	-	TRBJ2-4	CASSPKGLAKNIQYF	TGTGCCAGCAGCCCTAAGGGCCTAGCCAAAAACATTCAGTACTTC
-	TRBV15	-	TRBJ1-2	CATSLDPGNYGYTF	TGTGCCACCAGCCTGGACCCAGGGAACTATGGCTACACCTTC
-	TRBV5-1	-	TRBJ2-3	CASSLTGGADTQYF	TGCGCCAGCAGCTTGACGGGGGGCGCAGATACGCAGTATTTT
-	TRBV28	-	TRBJ1-1	CASSGWASNTEAFF	TGTGCCAGCAGTGGGTGGGCCTCGAACACTGAAGCTTTCTTT